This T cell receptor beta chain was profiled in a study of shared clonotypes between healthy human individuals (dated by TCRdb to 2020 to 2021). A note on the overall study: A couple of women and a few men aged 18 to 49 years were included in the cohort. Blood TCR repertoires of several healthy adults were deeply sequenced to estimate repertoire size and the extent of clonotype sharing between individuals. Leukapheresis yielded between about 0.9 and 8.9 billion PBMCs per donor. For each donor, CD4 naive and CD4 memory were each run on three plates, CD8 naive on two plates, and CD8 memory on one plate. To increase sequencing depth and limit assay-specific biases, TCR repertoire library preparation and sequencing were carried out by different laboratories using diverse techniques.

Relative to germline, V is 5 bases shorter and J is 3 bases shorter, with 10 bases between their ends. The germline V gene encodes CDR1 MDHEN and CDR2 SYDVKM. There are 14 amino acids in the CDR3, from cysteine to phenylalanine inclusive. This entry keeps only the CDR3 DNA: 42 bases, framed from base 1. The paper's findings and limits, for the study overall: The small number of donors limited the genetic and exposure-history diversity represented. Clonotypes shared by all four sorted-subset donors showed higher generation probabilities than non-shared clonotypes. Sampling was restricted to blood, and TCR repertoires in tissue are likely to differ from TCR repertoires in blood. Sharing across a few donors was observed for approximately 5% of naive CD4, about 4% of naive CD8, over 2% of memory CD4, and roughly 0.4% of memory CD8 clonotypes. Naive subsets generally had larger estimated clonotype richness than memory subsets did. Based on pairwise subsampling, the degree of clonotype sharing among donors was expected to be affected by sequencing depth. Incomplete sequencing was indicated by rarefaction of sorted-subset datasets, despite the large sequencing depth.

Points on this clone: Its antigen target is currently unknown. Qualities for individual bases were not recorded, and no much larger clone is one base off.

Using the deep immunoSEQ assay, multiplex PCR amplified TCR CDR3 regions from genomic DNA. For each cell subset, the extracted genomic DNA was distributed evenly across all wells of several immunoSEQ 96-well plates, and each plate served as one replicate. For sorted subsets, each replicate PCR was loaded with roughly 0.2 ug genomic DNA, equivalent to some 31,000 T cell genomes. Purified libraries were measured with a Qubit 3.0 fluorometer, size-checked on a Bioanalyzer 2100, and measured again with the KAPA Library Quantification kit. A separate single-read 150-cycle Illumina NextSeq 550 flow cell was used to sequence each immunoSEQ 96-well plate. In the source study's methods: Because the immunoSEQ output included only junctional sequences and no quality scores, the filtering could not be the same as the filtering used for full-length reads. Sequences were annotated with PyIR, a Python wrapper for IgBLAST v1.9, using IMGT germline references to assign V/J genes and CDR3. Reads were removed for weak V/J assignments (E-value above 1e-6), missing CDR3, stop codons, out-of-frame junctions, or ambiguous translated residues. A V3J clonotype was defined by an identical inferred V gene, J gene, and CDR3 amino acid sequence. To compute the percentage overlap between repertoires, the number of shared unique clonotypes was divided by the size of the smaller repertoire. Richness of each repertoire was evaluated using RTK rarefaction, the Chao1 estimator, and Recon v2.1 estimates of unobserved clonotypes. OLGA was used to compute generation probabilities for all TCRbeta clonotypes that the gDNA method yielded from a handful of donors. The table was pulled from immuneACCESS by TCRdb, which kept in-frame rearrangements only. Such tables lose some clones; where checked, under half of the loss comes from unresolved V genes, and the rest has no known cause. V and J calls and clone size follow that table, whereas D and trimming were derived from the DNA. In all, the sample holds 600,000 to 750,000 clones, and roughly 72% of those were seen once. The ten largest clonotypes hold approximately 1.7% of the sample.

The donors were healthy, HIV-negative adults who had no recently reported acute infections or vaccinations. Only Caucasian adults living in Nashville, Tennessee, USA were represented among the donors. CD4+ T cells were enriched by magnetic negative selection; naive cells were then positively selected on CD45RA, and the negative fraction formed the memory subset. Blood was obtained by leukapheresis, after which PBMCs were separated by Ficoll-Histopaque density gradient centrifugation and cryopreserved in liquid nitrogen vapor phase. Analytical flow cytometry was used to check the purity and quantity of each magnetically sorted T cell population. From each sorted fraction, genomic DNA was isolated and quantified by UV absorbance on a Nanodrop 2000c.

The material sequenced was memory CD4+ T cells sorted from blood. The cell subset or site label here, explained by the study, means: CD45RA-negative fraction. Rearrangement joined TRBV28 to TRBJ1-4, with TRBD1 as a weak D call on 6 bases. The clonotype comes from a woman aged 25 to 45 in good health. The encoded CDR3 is CASSLRGPNEKLFF. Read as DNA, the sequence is TGTGCCAGCAGTCTCAGGGGTCCTAATGAAAAACTGTTTTTT. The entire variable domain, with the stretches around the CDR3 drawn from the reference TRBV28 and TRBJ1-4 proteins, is DVKVTQSSRYLVKRTGEKVFLECVQDMDHENMFWYRQDPGLGLRLIYFSYDVKMKEKGDIPEGYSVSREKKERFSLILESASTNQTSMYLCASSLRGPNEKLFFGSGTQLSVL.